What follows are 20 T cell receptor beta chains derived from one specimen sequenced in a study of cytomegalovirus exposure and HLA in healthy donors. Clones were read by immunoSEQ multiplex PCR, and TCRdb kept only the in-frame ones, dropping some. The sample has 97,000 or so clones, around 88% seen once. Sequencing was carried out using PBMCs. The receptor source for this set is a woman in her thirties in good health and CMV-seronegative.

J is TRBJ2-2 and V is TRBV27; 7 nucleotides match TRBD2. J gave up 0 bases and V 1 base, and 5 bases lay outside the gene matches. The germline V gene has CDR1 MNHEY and CDR2 SMNVEV (reference sequence). This CDR3 is built from 17 residues. CDR3 protein: CASSLFSRGANTGELFF. The CDR3 DNA sequence: TGTGCCAGCAGTTTATTCTCTCGGGGGGCGAACACCGGGGAGCTGTTTTTT.

This clone was detected once. The CDR3 DNA follows: TGTGCCAGCAGCGAGACTAGCGCCGAAGAGACCCAGTACTTC. It specifies CASSETSAEETQYF. V and J are TRBV21-1 and TRBJ2-5; no DNA check was done on the table's D call, TRBD2. TRBV21-1 has pseudogene status. The CDR3 runs to 14 residues.

This clone was picked up many times. The chain has TRBV9 and TRBJ1-2, with D possibly matching TRBD1 (6 bases). The V end lost 4 bases, the J end lost 6 bases, and 16 bases lay between the germline ends. The CDR3 is made up of 14 amino acids. Germline values: CDR1 SGDLS, CDR2 YYNGEE. The CDR3 DNA reads TGTGCCAGCAGCTTAGGGTCAGGGGCAGATGGCTACACCTTC. Its protein product is CASSLGSGADGYTF. The entire variable domain, with the rest obtained from reference TRBV9 and TRBJ1-2, is as follows: DSGVTQTPKHLITATGQRVTLRCSPRSGDLSVYWYQQSLDQGLQFLIQYYNGEERAKGNILERFSAQQFPDLHSELNLSSLELGDSALYFCASSLGSGADGYTFGSGTRLTVV.

The chain uses TRBV5-6 and TRBJ2-2; 10 bases are a match to TRBD2. Germline V CDR1 and CDR2: SGHDT, YYEEEE. With V trimmed by 2 bases and J by 3 bases, 7 bases remained unmatched. The CDR3 loop spans 17 amino acids. The CDR3 protein is CASSFEAGGPHTGELFF. The DNA for the CDR3 is TGTGCCAGCAGCTTTGAAGCGGGAGGGCCCCACACCGGGGAGCTGTTTTTT.

The genes are TRBV5-1 and TRBJ2-1, with 7 bases lining up with TRBD2. The germline gives CDR1 SGHRS, CDR2 YFSETQ. The trim removed 1 base at V and 7 bases at J, leaving 14 bases unmatched. CDR3 length: 17 amino acids. CDR3 nucleotides: TGCGCCAGCAGCTTGATTCGTACGGCGGCGGGAGAAAATGAGCAGTTCTTC. Amino acids: CASSLIRTAAGENEQFF.

This chain connects TRBV6-1 to TRBJ1-4; D gene uncertain. The germline gives CDR1 MNHNS, CDR2 SASEGT. Trimming cost V 5 bases and J 0 bases, with 10 bases left between them. The CDR3 is 15 amino acids. The CDR3 sequence: CASSTGSTTNEKLFF. DNA of the CDR3: TGTGCCAGCAGTACGGGGTCTACAACTAATGAAAAACTGTTTTTT.

The chain joins TRBV7-2 to TRBJ2-2; 8 nucleotides line up with TRBD2. The ends lost 6 bases at V and 0 bases at J; junction bases unmatched: 9. The germline gives CDR1 SGHTA, CDR2 FQGNSA. This CDR3 has 17 amino acids. CDR3 protein: CASRTKAGVANTGELFF. CDR3 sequence (DNA): TGTGCCAGCAGGACGAAAGCGGGAGTCGCGAACACCGGGGAGCTGTTTTTT.

The rearrangement uses TRBV5-6 and TRBJ1-3, with 11 positions matching TRBD1. The CDR3 has 16 amino acids. V was pared by 4 bases and J by 1 base, with 4 bases of the junction left unmatched. Germline values: CDR1 SGHDT, CDR2 YYEEEE. CDR3 sequence: CASSRTGGTSGNTIYF. CDR3 DNA: TGTGCCAGCAGCAGGACAGGGGGCACGTCTGGAAACACCATATATTTT.

This clone appeared a few times. The V call is TRBV29-1, the J call TRBJ1-1, with 9 bases lining up with TRBD1. The CDR3 is 13 residues long. Unmatched junction bases numbered 4, after V lost 3 bases and J lost 5 bases. Germline loops: CDR1 SQVTM, CDR2 ANQGSEA. CDR3 protein: CSVEGQGATEAFF. DNA of the CDR3: TGCAGCGTTGAGGGACAGGGAGCAACTGAAGCTTTCTTT.

The V call is TRBV6-6, the J call TRBJ2-3; D may be TRBD2 (7 bases). This CDR3 spans 13 amino acids. The V and J ends lost 10 bases and 1 base respectively, with 12 bases between them. CDR1 and CDR2 (germline): MNHNY, SVGAGI (reference sequence). The CDR3 nucleotides are TGTGCCACTCAAGGGGGGGGCACAGATACGCAGTATTTT. It encodes CATQGGGTDTQYF.

The chain uses TRBV19 and TRBJ1-4; a weak D match, TRBD1 (6 bases). With 6 bases removed from V and 5 bases from J, the gap between germline ends came to 19 bases. Germline V lookup: CDR1 LNHDA, CDR2 SQIVND (reference sequence). The CDR3 length is 16 residues. The CDR3 DNA reads TGTGCCAGTAGCCCTCTACCGGGACACACCAATGAAAAACTGTTTTTT. Protein product: CASSPLPGHTNEKLFF. Drawing the rest from reference TRBV19 and TRBJ1-4, the complete variable domain is DGGITQSPKYLFRKEGQNVTLSCEQNLNHDAMYWYRQDPGQGLRLIYYSQIVNDFQKGDIAEGYSVSREKKESFPLTVTSAQKNPTAFYLCASSPLPGHTNEKLFFGSGTQLSVL.

This chain uses TRBV29-1 with TRBJ2-3; D remains unclear. V shed 1 base and J shed 6 bases, with 17 bases lying between them. CDR3 length: 15 residues. Germline V gives CDR1 SQVTM, CDR2 ANQGSEA. The CDR3 DNA sequence: TGCAGCGTTGAAGGGTCCCTAACCGACATTGATACGCAGTATTTT. Residues: CSVEGSLTDIDTQYF.

V gene TRBV11-2 combines with J gene TRBJ1-3; 7 nucleotides agree with TRBD1. Germline trimming cut 8 bases from V and 5 bases from J; bases unmatched to any gene: 3. CDR1 is SGHAT and CDR2 is FQNNGV in the germline V gene. This CDR3 has 12 residues. The CDR3 loop reads CASRDSRNTIYF. The CDR3 bases are TGTGCCAGCCGGGACAGCCGAAACACCATATATTTT.

The gene calls are TRBV15 and TRBJ1-1; D not resolved. CDR1 and CDR2 from the germline V gene are LNHNV and YYDKDF (reference sequence). V gave up 0 bases and J gave up 7 bases, with 15 bases separating them. This CDR3 has 15 residues. The CDR3 protein is CATSRDSGRGHEAFF. The CDR3 DNA is TGTGCCACCAGCAGAGATTCGGGCAGAGGGCATGAAGCTTTCTTT. Combining the CDR3 with reference TRBV15 and TRBJ1-1 gives the whole variable domain DAMVIQNPRYQVTQFGKPVTLSCSQTLNHNVMYWYQQKSSQAPKLLFHYYDKDFNNEADTPDNFQSRRPNTSFCFLDIRSPGLGDTAMYLCATSRDSGRGHEAFFGQGTRLTVV.

This chain joins TRBV11-3 and TRBJ2-7, with 10 bases identical to TRBD2. Germline V gives CDR1 SGHNT, CDR2 YENEEA. CDR3 size: 14 residues. The V segment lost 4 bases and the J segment 3 bases; nucleotides outside the gene matches: 3. The CDR3 is CASSSSGRNYEQYF. CDR3 nucleotides: TGTGCCAGCAGCTCTAGCGGGAGAAACTACGAGCAGTACTTC.

The chain joins TRBV9 to TRBJ2-1; 11 bases are a match to TRBD2. Germline V gene sequence: CDR1 SGDLS, CDR2 YYNGEE. The CDR3 is made up of 17 amino acids. Losses at the gene ends were 0 bases for V and 8 bases for J; bases not matched to a gene: 10. CDR3 protein: CASSVELAGGLRDEQFF. The CDR3 DNA follows: TGTGCCAGCAGCGTAGAATTAGCGGGAGGGCTTCGGGATGAGCAGTTCTTC.

V is TRBV19 and J is TRBJ2-1; maybe TRBD2 (5 bases). The V gene lost 9 bases and the J gene lost 7 bases, with 16 bases spanning the gap. There are 13 residues in the CDR3. Germline V gene sequence: CDR1 LNHDA, CDR2 SQIVND (reference sequence). The CDR3 protein is CASALFPGNEQFF. The CDR3, as DNA: TGTGCCAGCGCTCTGTTCCCGGGAAATGAGCAGTTCTTC. Full variable domain (remainder filled in from reference TRBV19 and TRBJ2-1): DGGITQSPKYLFRKEGQNVTLSCEQNLNHDAMYWYRQDPGQGLRLIYYSQIVNDFQKGDIAEGYSVSREKKESFPLTVTSAQKNPTAFYLCASALFPGNEQFFGPGTRLTVL.

V and J are TRBV7-8 and TRBJ2-7; D perhaps matches TRBD2 (5 bases). The V gene's germline CDR1 is SGHVS and CDR2 FQNEAQ. The CDR3 contains 14 residues. Trimming removed 0 bases at V and 0 bases at J, with 6 bases between. The DNA for the CDR3 is TGTGCCAGCAGCTTAGCGGGGAGCTCCTACGAGCAGTACTTC. Its translation: CASSLAGSSYEQYF.

This chain joins TRBV7-9 and TRBJ2-7; unclear D gene. CDR3 length: 11 residues. CDR1 is SEHNR and CDR2 is FQNEAQ in the germline V gene (reference sequence). Trimming took 2 bases from V and 5 from J, leaving 4 bases between them. CDR3 sequence (DNA): TGTGCCAGCAGCTTATTCGACGAGCAGTACTTC. Translated, it gives CASSLFDEQYF.

This chain joins TRBV18 and TRBJ2-5; 11 bases are a match to TRBD2. CDR3 length: 16 amino acids. Germline V gives CDR1 KGHSH, CDR2 LQKENI. V trimming: 3 bases; J trimming: 4 bases; junction bases outside the gene matches: 7. The CDR3 DNA follows: TGTGCCAGCTCACCTAGAGCTACTAGCGGGGGAGAGACCCAGTACTTC. The encoded protein is CASSPRATSGGETQYF.